This T cell receptor (beta chain) was identified during a study of T-cell reconstitution after alpha-beta-depleted transplantation in children. Study-level points and caveats: Several hundred expanded graft clones reportedly gave rise to the alpha-beta T cells present about two months after transplant. Recipient T cells and thymic progenitors that survived gave rise to the high TCRbeta diversity observed at day 60 in some patients. Diversity and T-cell counts at one year after transplant derived mostly from new T cells.

Unique molecular identifiers were incorporated when the TCRbeta library was constructed. In TCRdb, the PCR reads were re-called with MiXCR into one record per CDR3 protein. Among some 550,000 distinct CDR3 sequences, 23% were seen once, and the ten largest hold less than 15%. V was cut by 5 bases and J by 5 bases, with 8 bases left in between. This CDR3 spans 12 amino acids. This clonotype was seen more than once but under ten times. Antigen specificity is unknown. The J gene is TRBJ2-3, the V gene TRBV12-3 or TRBV12-4; D is perhaps TRBD1 (5 bases). The sequencing here drew on PBMCs, mostly from graft donor cells, taken 360 days after TCRalphabeta/CD19-depleted stem cell transplant. This clonotype was sampled from a boy less than two years old who had a stem cell transplant for acute myeloid leukemia, so the T cells may come from the graft donor. The CDR3 bases are TGTGCCAGCAGTCGACAGCAAGATACGCAGTATTTT. It translates to CASSRQQDTQYF.